Listed here are 14 T cell receptor beta chains from one sample, sequenced in a study of Ad26.COV2.S vaccination and SARS-CoV-2 variants. Sequenced by immunoSEQ multiplex PCR; TCRdb stores in-frame clones only, minus some. The sample lists about 350,000 clones, around 90% occurring once. The specimen was peripheral blood, collected after recovery from COVID-19. The receptors stem from a human donor who had recovered from COVID-19.

This clone was found once. The chain has TRBV18 and TRBJ1-1, with a weak D call TRBD1 (5 bases). The CDR3 is 15 residues long. The V gene lost 2 bases and the J gene lost 5 bases, with 15 bases spanning the gap. Germline values: CDR1 KGHSH, CDR2 LQKENI. The chain's CDR3 is CASSPSQGLRTEAFF. CDR3 nucleotide sequence: TGTGCCAGCTCACCAAGTCAGGGATTGAGGACTGAAGCTTTCTTT.

The chain recombines TRBV5-1 with TRBJ2-3; D might be TRBD2 (6 bases). The CDR3 loop spans 18 amino acids. Germline CDR1 SGHRS, CDR2 YFSETQ. V was shortened by 4 bases and J by 0 bases, with 21 bases between the two germline ends. CDR3 in amino acids: CASSTWDFRRPSTDTQYF. In DNA form, the CDR3 reads TGCGCCAGCAGCACCTGGGACTTCCGAAGACCTAGCACAGATACGCAGTATTTT.

This clone has just a few counts. This chain links TRBV6-6 with TRBJ1-2, with D possibly TRBD1 on 6 matching bases. The CDR3 sequence is 11 residues long. The V end lost 2 bases, the J end lost 8 bases, and 6 bases lay between the germline ends. CDR1 and CDR2 from the germline V gene are MNHNY and SVGAGI (reference sequence). The CDR3: CASSYGQGYTF. The CDR3 nucleotides are TGTGCCAGCAGTTACGGACAGGGCTACACCTTC.

This clone was seen a single time. The chain uses TRBV5-4 and TRBJ2-7; 14 bases are shared with TRBD2. The V and J ends lost 3 bases and 0 bases, in that order; junction bases with no gene match: 8. The CDR3 has 18 residues. Per the germline V gene, CDR1 is SGHNT and CDR2 is YYREEE (reference sequence). DNA of the CDR3: TGTGCCAGCAGCTCAGGGACTAGCGGGGGCTCAAGCTCCTACGAGCAGTACTTC. This translates into CASSSGTSGGSSSYEQYF.

The rearrangement uses TRBV23-1 and TRBJ2-1, with 7 positions matching TRBD1. TRBV23-1 belongs to the ORF category, with a function that is uncertain. The CDR3 consists of 16 residues. The ends lost 3 bases at V and 0 bases at J; junction bases unmatched: 5. CDR3 DNA: TGCGCCAGCAGTCAGAAGACAGGGAGCTCCTACAATGAGCAGTTCTTC. Translation gives CASSQKTGSSYNEQFF.

The count of this clone is one. The V call is TRBV6-4, the J call TRBJ2-1, with 9 bases fitting TRBD2. From germline, CDR1 is MRHNA and CDR2 SNTAGT. V trimming: 6 bases; J trimming: 8 bases; junction bases outside the gene matches: 11. CDR3 length: 15 residues. The CDR3 spells CASRRASGASHEQFF. Here the CDR3 DNA reads TGTGCCAGCAGGAGGGCTAGCGGGGCCTCCCATGAGCAGTTCTTC.

This rearrangement joins TRBV5-6 to TRBJ1-5; the D is unclear. Trimming removed 4 bases at V and 5 bases at J, with 16 bases between. The CDR3 extends over 15 amino acids. The germline gives CDR1 SGHDT, CDR2 YYEEEE. Here the CDR3 reads CASSESPADDQPQHF. CDR3 nucleotides: TGTGCCAGCAGCGAATCACCGGCAGACGATCAGCCCCAGCATTTT.

CDR3 nucleotide sequence: TGTGCCAGCAGCTTATCGGGACTAGACTACGAGCAGTACTTC. It codes for CASSLSGLDYEQYF. The genes are TRBV7-9 and TRBJ2-7; 8 bases map to TRBD2. The CDR3 has 14 amino acids. Trimming at V came to 2 bases and at J to 3 bases, leaving 3 bases not matched to a gene. Germline lookup yields CDR1 SEHNR and CDR2 FQNEAQ (reference sequence).

The chain has TRBV5-6 and TRBJ2-5; D gene uncertain. There are 13 residues in the CDR3. In germline, CDR1 is SGHDT, CDR2 YYEEEE. V lost 0 bases and J 2 bases, leaving 5 bases between the germline ends. CDR3 region: CASSLVPQETQYF. The CDR3 region has the DNA TGTGCCAGCAGCTTGGTTCCGCAAGAGACCCAGTACTTC. The complete variable domain, with remaining parts taken from reference TRBV5-6 and TRBJ2-5, reads DAGVTQSPTHLIKTRGQQVTLRCSPKSGHDTVSWYQQALGQGPQFIFQYYEEEERQRGNFPDRFSGHQFPNYSSELNVNALLLGDSALYLCASSLVPQETQYFGPGTRLLVL.

J is TRBJ1-5 and V is TRBV6-1; D remains unclear. Trimming removed 2 bases from V and 1 base from J, with 12 bases in between. The CDR3 consists of 16 residues. CDR1 and CDR2 from the germline V gene are MNHNS and SASEGT. In nucleotides, the CDR3 is TGTGCCAGCAGTGAACTGTGGCAGGAGAGCAATCAGCCCCAGCATTTT. Its protein is CASSELWQESNQPQHF.

The V gene is TRBV5-3, the J gene TRBJ1-1, with D unresolved. TRBV5-3 falls under the ORF class, with uncertain function. There are 13 residues in the CDR3. Between the trimmed V and J ends, which lost 0 bases and 3 bases, there was a span of 6 bases. CDR3 protein: CARSLDGYTEAFF. CDR3 in DNA: TGTGCCAGAAGCTTGGATGGGTACACTGAAGCTTTCTTT.

This clone appeared a single time. The chain uses TRBV6-5 and TRBJ2-7; D might be TRBD1 or TRBD2, each matching 5 bases. The V end lost 5 bases, the J end lost 2 bases, and 10 bases lay between the germline ends. The V gene's germline CDR1 is MNHEY and CDR2 SVGAGI. The CDR3 consists of 13 residues. CDR3 region: CASSTGRAYEQYF. The CDR3 region has the DNA TGTGCCAGCAGTACGGGACGGGCCTACGAGCAGTACTTC.

The genes are TRBV5-1 and TRBJ2-3; no clear D gene. The germline CDR1 and CDR2 sequences are SGHRS and YFSETQ. The CDR3 has 13 residues. V was shortened by 5 bases and J by 3 bases, with 10 bases between the two germline ends. CDR3 in amino acids: CASSLDTTDTQYF. CDR3 sequence (DNA): TGCGCCAGCAGTCTCGATACAACAGATACGCAGTATTTT.

The rearrangement joins TRBV10-3 to TRBJ2-3, with D unresolved. Per the germline V gene, CDR1 is ENHRY and CDR2 is SYGVKD. V gave up 0 bases and J gave up 0 bases, with 13 bases separating them. The CDR3 has 17 residues. The CDR3, as DNA: TGTGCCATCAGTGAGTCTTTGGCAGGCCCTAGCACAGATACGCAGTATTTT. Amino acids: CAISESLAGPSTDTQYF.